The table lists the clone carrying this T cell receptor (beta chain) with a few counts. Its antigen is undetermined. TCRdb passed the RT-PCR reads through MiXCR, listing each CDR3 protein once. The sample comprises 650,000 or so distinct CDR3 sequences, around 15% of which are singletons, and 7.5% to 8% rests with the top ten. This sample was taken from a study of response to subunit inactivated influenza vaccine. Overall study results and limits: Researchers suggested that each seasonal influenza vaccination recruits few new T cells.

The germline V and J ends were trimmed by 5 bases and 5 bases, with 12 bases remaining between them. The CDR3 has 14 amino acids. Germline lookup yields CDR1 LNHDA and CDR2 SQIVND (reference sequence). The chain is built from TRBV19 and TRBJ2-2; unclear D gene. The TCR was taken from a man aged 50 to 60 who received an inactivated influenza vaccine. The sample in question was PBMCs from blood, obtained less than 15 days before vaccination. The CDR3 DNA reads TGTGCCAGTAGTCCGACGATAGATACCGGGGAGCTGTTTTTT. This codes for CASSPTIDTGELFF.